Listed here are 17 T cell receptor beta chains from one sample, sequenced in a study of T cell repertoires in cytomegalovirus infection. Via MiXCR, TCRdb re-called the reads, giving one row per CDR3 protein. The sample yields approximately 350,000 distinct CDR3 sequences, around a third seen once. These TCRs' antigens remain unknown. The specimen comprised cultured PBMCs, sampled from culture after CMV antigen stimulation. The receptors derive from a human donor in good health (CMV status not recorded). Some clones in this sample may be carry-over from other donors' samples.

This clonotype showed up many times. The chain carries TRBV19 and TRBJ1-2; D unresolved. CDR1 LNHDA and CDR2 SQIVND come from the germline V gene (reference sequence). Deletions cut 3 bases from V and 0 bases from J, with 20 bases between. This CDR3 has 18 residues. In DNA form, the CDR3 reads TGTGCCAGTAGTATCCCCCCAGCGGCCGCGAGAGCTAACTATGGCTACACCTTC. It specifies CASSIPPAAARANYGYTF.

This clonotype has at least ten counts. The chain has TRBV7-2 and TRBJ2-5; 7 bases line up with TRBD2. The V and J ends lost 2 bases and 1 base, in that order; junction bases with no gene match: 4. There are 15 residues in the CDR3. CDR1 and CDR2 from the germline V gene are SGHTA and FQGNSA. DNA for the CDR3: TGTGCCAGCAGCTTAATGGGCGGGAGCCAAGAGACCCAGTACTTC. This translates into CASSLMGGSQETQYF.

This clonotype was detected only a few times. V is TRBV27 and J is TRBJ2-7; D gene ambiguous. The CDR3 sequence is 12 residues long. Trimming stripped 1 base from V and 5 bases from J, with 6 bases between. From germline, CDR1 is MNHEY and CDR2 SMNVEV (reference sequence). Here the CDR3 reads CASSLYGNEQYF. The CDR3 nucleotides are TGTGCCAGCAGTTTATATGGTAACGAGCAGTACTTC.

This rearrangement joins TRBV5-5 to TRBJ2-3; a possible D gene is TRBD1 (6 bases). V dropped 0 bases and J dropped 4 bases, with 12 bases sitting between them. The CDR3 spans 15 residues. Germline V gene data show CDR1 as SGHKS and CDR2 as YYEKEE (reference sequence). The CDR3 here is CASSLDRVASDTQYF. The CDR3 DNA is TGTGCCAGCAGCTTGGACAGGGTGGCTTCAGATACGCAGTATTTT.

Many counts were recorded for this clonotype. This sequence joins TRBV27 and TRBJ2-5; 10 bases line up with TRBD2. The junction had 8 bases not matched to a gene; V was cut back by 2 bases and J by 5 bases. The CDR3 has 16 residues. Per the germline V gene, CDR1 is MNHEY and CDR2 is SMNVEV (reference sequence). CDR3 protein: CASSLSSSGRGETQYF. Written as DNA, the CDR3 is TGTGCCAGCAGTTTAAGTTCTAGCGGGAGAGGGGAGACCCAGTACTTC.

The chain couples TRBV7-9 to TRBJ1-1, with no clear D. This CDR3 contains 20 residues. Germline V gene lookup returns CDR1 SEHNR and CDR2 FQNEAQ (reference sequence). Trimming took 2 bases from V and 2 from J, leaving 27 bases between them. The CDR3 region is CASSLIGTSRDVILNTEAFF. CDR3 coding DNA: TGTGCCAGCAGCTTAATAGGAACATCCCGTGACGTCATACTTAACACTGAAGCTTTCTTT.

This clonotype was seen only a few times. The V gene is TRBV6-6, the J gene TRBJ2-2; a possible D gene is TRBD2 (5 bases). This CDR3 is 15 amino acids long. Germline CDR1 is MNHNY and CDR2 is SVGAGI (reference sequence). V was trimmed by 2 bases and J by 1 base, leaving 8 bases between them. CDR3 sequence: CASSYLGVNTGELFF. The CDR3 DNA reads TGTGCCAGCAGTTACCTCGGGGTGAACACCGGGGAGCTGTTTTTT.

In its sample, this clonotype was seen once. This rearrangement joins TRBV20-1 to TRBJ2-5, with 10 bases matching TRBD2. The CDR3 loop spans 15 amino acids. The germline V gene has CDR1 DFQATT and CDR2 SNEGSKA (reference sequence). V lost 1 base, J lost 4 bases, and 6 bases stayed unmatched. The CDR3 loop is CSARALAGLGETQYF. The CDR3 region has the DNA TGCAGTGCTAGAGCACTAGCGGGATTGGGAGAGACCCAGTACTTC.

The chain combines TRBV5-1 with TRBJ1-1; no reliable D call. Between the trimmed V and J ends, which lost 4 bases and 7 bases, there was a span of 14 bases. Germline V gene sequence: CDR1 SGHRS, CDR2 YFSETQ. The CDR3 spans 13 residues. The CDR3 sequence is CASSPGGQREAFF. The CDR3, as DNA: TGCGCCAGCAGCCCGGGAGGCCAGCGTGAAGCTTTCTTT.

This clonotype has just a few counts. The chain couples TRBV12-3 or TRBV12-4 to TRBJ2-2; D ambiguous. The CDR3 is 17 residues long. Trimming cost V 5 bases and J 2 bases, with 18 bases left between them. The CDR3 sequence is CASSLGPQMSNTGELFF. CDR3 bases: TGTGCCAGCAGTCTAGGGCCTCAGATGAGCAACACCGGGGAGCTGTTTTTT.

The CDR3 DNA is TGTGCCAGCAGACCCGGGACAGGGCTCGGGGTGCCCCAGCATTTT. Protein sequence: CASRPGTGLGVPQHF. V gene TRBV2 combines with J gene TRBJ1-5, with 9 bases matching TRBD1. The CDR3 has 15 amino acids. V shed 6 bases, J shed 9 bases, and the junction held 12 bases outside the gene matches. CDR1 and CDR2 from the germline V gene are SNHLY and FYNNEI.

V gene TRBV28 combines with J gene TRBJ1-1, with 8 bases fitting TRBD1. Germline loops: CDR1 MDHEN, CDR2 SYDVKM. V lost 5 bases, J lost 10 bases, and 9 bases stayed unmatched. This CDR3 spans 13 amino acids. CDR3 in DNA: TGTGCCAGCAGTACCCCGGACAGGGTAGGAGCTTTCTTT. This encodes CASSTPDRVGAFF.

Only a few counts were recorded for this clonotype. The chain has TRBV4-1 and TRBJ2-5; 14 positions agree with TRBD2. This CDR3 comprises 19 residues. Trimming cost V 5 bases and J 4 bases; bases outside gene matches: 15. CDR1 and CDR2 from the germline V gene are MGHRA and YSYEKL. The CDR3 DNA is TGCGCCAGCAGCACGAGCCAAGAGACTAGCGGGAGGGCCCGAGAGACCCAGTACTTC. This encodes CASSTSQETSGRARETQYF.

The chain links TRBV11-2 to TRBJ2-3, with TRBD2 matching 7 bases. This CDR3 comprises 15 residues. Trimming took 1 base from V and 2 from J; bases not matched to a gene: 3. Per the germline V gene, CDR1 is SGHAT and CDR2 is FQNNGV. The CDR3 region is CASSLGGSPTDTQYF. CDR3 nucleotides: TGTGCCAGCAGCTTAGGCGGGAGCCCCACAGATACGCAGTATTTT.

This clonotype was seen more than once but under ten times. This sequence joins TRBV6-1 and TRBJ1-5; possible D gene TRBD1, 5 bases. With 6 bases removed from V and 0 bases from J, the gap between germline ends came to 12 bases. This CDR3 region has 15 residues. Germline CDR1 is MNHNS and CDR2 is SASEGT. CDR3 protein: CASSPGHVSNQPQHF. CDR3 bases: TGTGCCAGCAGCCCAGGACACGTTAGCAATCAGCCCCAGCATTTT.

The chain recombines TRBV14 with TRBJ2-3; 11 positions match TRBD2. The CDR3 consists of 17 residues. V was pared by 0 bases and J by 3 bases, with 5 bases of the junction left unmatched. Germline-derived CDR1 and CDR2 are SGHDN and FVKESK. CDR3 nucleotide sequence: TGTGCCAGCAGCCAAGAGGCTAGCGGGAGGAGGACAGATACGCAGTATTTT. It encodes CASSQEASGRRTDTQYF.

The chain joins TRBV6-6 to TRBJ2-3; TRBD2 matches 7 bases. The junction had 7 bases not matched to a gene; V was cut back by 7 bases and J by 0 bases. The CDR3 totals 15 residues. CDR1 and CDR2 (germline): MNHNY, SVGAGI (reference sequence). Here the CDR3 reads CASIVASGSTDTQYF. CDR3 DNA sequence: TGTGCCAGCATTGTGGCTAGCGGAAGCACAGATACGCAGTATTTT.